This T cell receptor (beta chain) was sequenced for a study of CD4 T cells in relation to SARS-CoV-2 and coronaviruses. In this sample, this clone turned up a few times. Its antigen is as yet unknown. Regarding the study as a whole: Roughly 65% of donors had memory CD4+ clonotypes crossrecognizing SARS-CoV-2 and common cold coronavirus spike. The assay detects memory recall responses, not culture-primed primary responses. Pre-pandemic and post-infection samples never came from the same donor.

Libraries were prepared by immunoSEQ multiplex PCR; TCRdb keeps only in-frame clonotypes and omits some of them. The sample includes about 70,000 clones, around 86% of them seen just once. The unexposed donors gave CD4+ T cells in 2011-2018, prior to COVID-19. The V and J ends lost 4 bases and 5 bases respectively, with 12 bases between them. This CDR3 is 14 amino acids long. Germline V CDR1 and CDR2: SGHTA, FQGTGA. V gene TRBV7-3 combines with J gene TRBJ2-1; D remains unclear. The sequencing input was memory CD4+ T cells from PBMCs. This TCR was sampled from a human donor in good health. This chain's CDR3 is CASSSYMGNNEQFF. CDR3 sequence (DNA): TGTGCCAGCAGCTCCTATATGGGGAACAATGAGCAGTTCTTC.